Following are 18 T cell receptor beta chains from one sample sequenced in a study of beta chain features in type 1 diabetes. cDNA synthesis used the whole RNA isolate, giving expressed TCRB sequences. The repertoire was sequenced with immunoSEQ multiplex PCR; TCRdb's copy has only in-frame clones and lacks some. The top ten hold less than 0.06% of the sample, which has 450,000 or so clones, roughly 11% seen once. Material: naive CD4+ T cells from blood. All receptors come from a woman aged 18-29 years in good health.

This clone turned up a few times. This chain links TRBV29-1 with TRBJ1-2, with unresolved D. V lost 2 bases and J 6 bases, leaving 19 bases between the germline ends. In germline, CDR1 is SQVTM, CDR2 ANQGSEA. The CDR3 consists of 15 residues. The CDR3 DNA reads as TGCAGCGTTGAACGGGCTTTGGGTGGCGAGGATGGCTACACCTTC. Amino acids: CSVERALGGEDGYTF.

The chain is built from TRBV29-1 and TRBJ2-3; unclear D gene. Trimming removed 3 bases from V and 0 bases from J, with 10 bases in between. The CDR3 sequence is 14 residues long. The germline V gene encodes CDR1 SQVTM and CDR2 ANQGSEA. The CDR3 is CSVERTTSTDTQYF. DNA of the CDR3: TGCAGCGTTGAGAGAACGACTAGCACAGATACGCAGTATTTT.

This clone has a handful of counts. This chain links TRBV5-6 with TRBJ2-7, with D perhaps TRBD2 (5 bases). Germline lookup yields CDR1 SGHDT and CDR2 YYEEEE. The CDR3 has 13 residues. V was cut by 1 base and J by 7 bases, with 12 bases left in between. DNA of the CDR3: TGTGCCAGCAGCTTGTTGGGAGCTGGGGAGCAGTACTTC. Residues: CASSLLGAGEQYF.

The chain uses TRBV10-3 and TRBJ2-5; D ambiguous. The CDR3 loop spans 12 amino acids. Trimming stripped 6 bases from V and 5 bases from J, with 10 bases between. Germline CDR1 is ENHRY and CDR2 is SYGVKD. CDR3 amino acids: CAISILGETQYF. As DNA, the CDR3 is TGTGCCATCAGCATACTGGGGGAGACCCAGTACTTC.

This clone has a count of ten or more. This chain links TRBV29-1 with TRBJ2-3; 7 bases fit TRBD1. Trimming removed 6 bases from V and 3 bases from J; junction bases left unmatched: 9. The CDR3 sequence is 14 residues long. In germline, CDR1 is SQVTM, CDR2 ANQGSEA. The CDR3 DNA sequence: TGCAGCGTCCGGGACAGTCTTGGGACAGATACGCAGTATTTT. This translates into CSVRDSLGTDTQYF.

The chain links TRBV7-2 to TRBJ2-5, with 8 bases aligning to TRBD1. Germline V CDR1 and CDR2: SGHTA, FQGNSA. V was pared by 2 bases and J by 1 base, with 3 bases of the junction left unmatched. The CDR3 runs to 15 residues. The CDR3 loop reads CASSLSGTGQETQYF. DNA for the CDR3: TGTGCCAGCAGCTTATCTGGGACAGGCCAAGAGACCCAGTACTTC.

The CDR3 loop reads CASSQELAVSYNEQFF. CDR3 nucleotide sequence: TGCGCCAGCAGCCAAGAATTGGCTGTATCCTACAATGAGCAGTTCTTC. This chain uses TRBV4-3 with TRBJ2-1; D is undetermined. The CDR3 spans 16 residues. With 0 bases removed from V and 1 base from J, the gap between germline ends came to 10 bases. Germline loops: CDR1 LGHNA, CDR2 YSLEER.

This clone showed up just a few times. The CDR3 is CASSPLSSGYNEQFF. The CDR3 DNA sequence: TGTGCCAGCAGCCCCTTAAGCAGTGGCTACAATGAGCAGTTCTTC. This sequence joins TRBV11-2 and TRBJ2-1; no firm D call. This CDR3 comprises 15 residues. Deletions cut 5 bases from V and 3 bases from J, with 14 bases between. In germline, CDR1 is SGHAT, CDR2 FQNNGV.

The chain recombines TRBV7-9 with TRBJ2-1, with D perhaps TRBD1 or TRBD2 (5 bases each). CDR1 is SEHNR and CDR2 is FQNEAQ in the germline V gene (reference sequence). The CDR3 covers 17 residues. V was shortened by 0 bases and J by 4 bases, with 16 bases between the two germline ends. The CDR3 bases are TGTGCCAGCAGCTTAGCCTCCACCGGGACCCGATACAATGAGCAGTTCTTC. This gives the protein CASSLASTGTRYNEQFF. Complete variable domain (other parts from reference TRBV7-9 and TRBJ2-1): DTGVSQNPRHKITKRGQNVTFRCDPISEHNRLYWYRQTLGQGPEFLTYFQNEAQLEKSRLLSDRFSAERPKGSFSTLEIQRTEQGDSAMYLCASSLASTGTRYNEQFFGPGTRLTVL.

In this sample, this clone turned up a few times. The genes are TRBV7-2 and TRBJ2-3, with unresolved D. In germline, CDR1 is SGHTA, CDR2 FQGNSA. V lost 0 bases and J 5 bases, leaving 9 bases between the germline ends. This CDR3 region has 14 residues. The CDR3 sequence is CASSLAWLGDTQYF. CDR3 coding DNA: TGTGCCAGCAGCTTAGCGTGGCTCGGAGATACGCAGTATTTT.

The genes are TRBV7-2 and TRBJ1-6; maybe TRBD1 (5 bases). The CDR3 runs 12 residues. Deletions cut 5 bases from V and 11 bases from J, with 10 bases between. Germline V gives CDR1 SGHTA, CDR2 FQGNSA. CDR3 nucleotide sequence: TGTGCCAGCAGCAAAACAGGCGCACCCCTCCACTTT. Translated: CASSKTGAPLHF.

This clone was found a few times. Other DNA sequences from this sample encode an identical CDR3 as well. The genes are TRBV10-3 and TRBJ2-7; no firm D call. The CDR3 covers 13 residues. V was cut by 0 bases and J by 3 bases, with 6 bases left in between. The V gene's germline CDR1 is ENHRY and CDR2 SYGVKD. CDR3 nucleotides: TGTGCCATCAGTGAGTCGACTGGCTACGAGCAGTACGTC. As protein: CAISESTGYEQYV.

This clone was seen only a few times. The chain links TRBV11-2 to TRBJ2-1, with a tentative D call TRBD1 (5 bases). Germline V gene data show CDR1 as SGHAT and CDR2 as FQNNGV. V lost 2 bases to trimming and J lost 5 bases, with 13 bases between them. CDR3 length: 15 residues. The CDR3 DNA sequence: TGTGCCAGCAGCTTACAGGGCCGCTCGGACAATGAGCAGTTCTTC. As protein: CASSLQGRSDNEQFF.

The CDR3 reads CASASGTSGYNEQFF. Written as DNA, the CDR3 is TGTGCCAGCGCCTCCGGGACTAGCGGATACAATGAGCAGTTCTTC. V is TRBV6-6 and J is TRBJ2-1; 11 nucleotides match TRBD2. The germline CDR1 and CDR2 sequences are MNHNY and SVGAGI (reference sequence). CDR3 length equals 15 residues. With 8 bases clipped from V and 4 bases from J, the junction kept 7 bases outside the gene matches.

V gene TRBV7-2 combines with J gene TRBJ1-2, with no clear D. The CDR3 covers 13 residues. V was trimmed by 2 bases and J by 8 bases, leaving 12 bases between them. CDR1 is SGHTA and CDR2 is FQGNSA in the germline V gene. CDR3 coding DNA: TGTGCCAGCAGCTTAATTGGACTGTGGGGCTACACCTTC. This sequence encodes CASSLIGLWGYTF.

The table lists this clone with a few counts. Other DNA sequences in this specimen translate into the identical CDR3. This chain connects TRBV7-9 to TRBJ2-3; D gene ambiguous. The V gene's germline CDR1 is SEHNR and CDR2 FQNEAQ (reference sequence). The V end was cut by 1 base, the J end by 5 bases, with 7 bases between. The CDR3 totals 13 residues. CDR3 loop: CASSLVLGDTQYF. The CDR3 bases are TGTGCCAGCAGCTTAGTTTTAGGAGATACGCAGTATTTT.

This clone was counted only a few times. The chain carries TRBV9 and TRBJ2-3; possible D gene TRBD2, 5 bases. CDR3 length equals 15 residues. Trimming cost V 0 bases and J 4 bases, with 12 bases left between them. Germline-derived CDR1 and CDR2 are SGDLS and YYNGEE. The CDR3 loop reads CASSVGGNWADTQYF. The CDR3 bases are TGTGCCAGCAGCGTAGGAGGGAACTGGGCAGATACGCAGTATTTT.

J is TRBJ2-5 and V is TRBV1; TRBD1, the table's D call, lacks a check against the DNA. TRBV1 is a recognized pseudogene. The CDR3 runs to 10 residues. The CDR3 DNA sequence: TGCACCAGCACCAGGGAGACCCAGTACTTC. Protein: CTSTRETQYF.